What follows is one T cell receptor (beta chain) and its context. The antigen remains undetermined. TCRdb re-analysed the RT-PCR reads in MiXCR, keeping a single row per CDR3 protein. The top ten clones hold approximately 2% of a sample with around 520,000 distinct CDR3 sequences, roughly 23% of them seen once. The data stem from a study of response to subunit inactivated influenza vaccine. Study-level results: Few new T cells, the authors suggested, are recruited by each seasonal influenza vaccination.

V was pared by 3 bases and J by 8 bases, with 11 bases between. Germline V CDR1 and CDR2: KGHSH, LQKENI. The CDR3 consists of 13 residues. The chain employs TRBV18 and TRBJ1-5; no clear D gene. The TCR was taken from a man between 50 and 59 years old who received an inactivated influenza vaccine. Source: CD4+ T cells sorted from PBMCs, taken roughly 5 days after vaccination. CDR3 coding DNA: TGTGCCAGCTCACCCGGTCTGAGAGAGCCCCAGCATTTT. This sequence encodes CASSPGLREPQHF.